This T cell receptor beta chain appears in the sequencing data of a study of early T cells in non-severe SARS-CoV-2 infection. As for the study in general: The input, bulk RNA from unsorted whole blood, was sequenced, and chains were unpaired.

As concerns this clonotype: As yet, its antigen is unknown.

Looked up from germline, CDR1 is MNHEY and CDR2 is SVGEGT. V lost 6 bases to trimming and J lost 12 bases, with 12 bases between them. The length of the CDR3 is 12 residues. Notes on the study in general: There was a bias toward anti-spike CD8 responses in VDJdb matching, which missed private and CD4 specificities.

Researchers attached unique molecular identifiers to individual cDNA molecules. Via MiXCR, TCRdb re-called the 5' RACE reads, giving one row per CDR3 protein. The sample lists fewer than 80,000 distinct CDR3 sequences, around 12% seen once, with roughly 1.2% in the top ten. This chain links TRBV6-2 or TRBV6-3 with TRBJ1-6, with no clear D. The receptor was derived from an adult who was a healthcare worker with PCR-confirmed SARS-CoV-2 infection or an uninfected control (not recorded which). The donor label of this sample is uncertain. The sample was whole blood, taken at baseline. CDR3 residues: CASSQPWEPLHF. The CDR3 region has the DNA TGTGCCAGCAGCCAGCCATGGGAACCCCTCCACTTT.